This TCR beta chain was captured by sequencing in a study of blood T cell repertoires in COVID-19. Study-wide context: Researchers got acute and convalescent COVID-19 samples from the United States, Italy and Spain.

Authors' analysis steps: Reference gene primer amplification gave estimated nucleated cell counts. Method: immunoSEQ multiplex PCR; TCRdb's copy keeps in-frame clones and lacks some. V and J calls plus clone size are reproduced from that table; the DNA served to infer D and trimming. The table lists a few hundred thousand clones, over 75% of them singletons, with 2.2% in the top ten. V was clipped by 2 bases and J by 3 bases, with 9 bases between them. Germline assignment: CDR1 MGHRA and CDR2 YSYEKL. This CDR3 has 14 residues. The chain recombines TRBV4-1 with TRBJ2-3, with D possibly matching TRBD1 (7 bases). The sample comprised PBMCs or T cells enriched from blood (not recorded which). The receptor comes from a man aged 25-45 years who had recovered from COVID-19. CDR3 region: CASSQPGGTDTQYF. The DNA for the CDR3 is TGCGCCAGCAGCCAACCAGGGGGGACAGATACGCAGTATTTT.